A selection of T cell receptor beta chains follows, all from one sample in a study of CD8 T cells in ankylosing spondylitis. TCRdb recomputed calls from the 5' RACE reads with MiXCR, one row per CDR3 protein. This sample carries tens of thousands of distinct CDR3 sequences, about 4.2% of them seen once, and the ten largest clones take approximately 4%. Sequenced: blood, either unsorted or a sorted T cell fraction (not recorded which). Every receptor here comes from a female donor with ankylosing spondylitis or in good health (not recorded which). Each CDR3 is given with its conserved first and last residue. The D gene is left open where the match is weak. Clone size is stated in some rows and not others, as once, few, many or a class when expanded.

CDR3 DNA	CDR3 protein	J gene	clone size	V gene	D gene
TGTGCCAGCAGCGCACAGCCCGGGACAGGGGGCACTGAAGCTTTCTTT	CASSAQPGTGGTEAFF	TRBJ1-1	many	TRBV9	TRBD1
TGTGCCAGCAGCGTGGGTTTAATTGACAATGAGCAGTTCTTC	CASSVGLIDNEQFF	TRBJ2-1	medium-sized	TRBV9	-
TGTGCCAGCAGCGTAGGACTAGCGGGGGGGTTTGAGCAGTTCTTC	CASSVGLAGGFEQFF	TRBJ2-1	many	TRBV9	TRBD2
TGTGCCAGCAGCGTAGCCGGGCAGGGGGGCTACGAGCAGTACTTC	CASSVAGQGGYEQYF	TRBJ2-7	many	TRBV9	-
TGTGCCAGCAGCGTAGCTTCGGGGGGGGCCGGACACTACGAGCAGTACTTC	CASSVASGGAGHYEQYF	TRBJ2-7	many	TRBV9	TRBD2
TGTGCCAGCACCTTGAGCGGGGGGGCCAGCACAGATACGCAGTATTTT	CASTLSGGASTDTQYF	TRBJ2-3	few	TRBV9	TRBD2
TGTGCCAGCAGCTCCATGGGGACAGGGGATGAAAAACTGTTTTTT	CASSSMGTGDEKLFF	TRBJ1-4	medium-sized	TRBV9	TRBD1
TGTGCCAGCAGCACAGGGGGAACCCTAACCAACTATGGCTACACCTTC	CASSTGGTLTNYGYTF	TRBJ1-2	many	TRBV9	TRBD1
TGTGCCAGCAGCCCCCGTCGTGCGGGGGGCCACACCGGGGAGCTGTTTTTT	CASSPRRAGGHTGELFF	TRBJ2-2	many	TRBV9	TRBD2
TGTGCCAGCAGCGTAAGCCCTTCGGGAAACACCATATATTTT	CASSVSPSGNTIYF	TRBJ1-3	many	TRBV9	-
TGTGCCAGCAGCCTACTGACAGCTAACTATGGCTACACCTTC	CASSLLTANYGYTF	TRBJ1-2	many	TRBV3-1	-
TGTGCCAGCAGCGTAGGGACACCGGCGTCTGAAGCTTTCTTT	CASSVGTPASEAFF	TRBJ1-1	many	TRBV9	-
TGTGCCAGCAGCGTAGTAATAGGGAATGAGCAGTTCTTC	CASSVVIGNEQFF	TRBJ2-1	many	TRBV9	-
TGTGCCAGCAGCGTCGAAGACAGCTCCTACGAGCAGTACTTC	CASSVEDSSYEQYF	TRBJ2-7	medium-sized	TRBV9	-
TGTGCCAGCAGCGTAGAGGGTCTAAACACTGAAGCTTTCTTT	CASSVEGLNTEAFF	TRBJ1-1	many	TRBV9	-
TGTGCCAGCAGCGTCACAGGGGTAGCGGATTCACCCCTCCACTTT	CASSVTGVADSPLHF	TRBJ1-6	-	TRBV9	TRBD1
TGTGCCAGCAGCGTAGTCCCCCTAGCGTACCAAGAGACCCAGTACTTC	CASSVVPLAYQETQYF	TRBJ2-5	-	TRBV9	-
TGTGCCAGCAGCGTAGTCCCGGGGGAGGGGGAGCAGTACTTC	CASSVVPGEGEQYF	TRBJ2-7	many	TRBV9	TRBD2
TGTGCCAGCAGCGTCCAGCGGGGGAACAATGAGCAGTTCTTC	CASSVQRGNNEQFF	TRBJ2-1	many	TRBV9	TRBD2
TGTGCCAGCAGCGCCCACAGGGGCGTGGGGACCGGGGAGCTGTTTTTT	CASSAHRGVGTGELFF	TRBJ2-2	many	TRBV9	TRBD1
TGTGCCAGCAGCGTAGAAACCGGGGAGCTGTTTTTT	CASSVETGELFF	TRBJ2-2	medium-sized	TRBV9	-
TGTGCCAGCAGCGTAGGCGCAGGGTCGGGCACAGATACGCAGTATTTT	CASSVGAGSGTDTQYF	TRBJ2-3	many	TRBV9	-
TGTGCCAGCAGTAGTGGGGGTCAGGCTCGCCGGTACACCTTC	CASSSGGQARRYTF	TRBJ1-2	many	TRBV9	-
TGTGCCAGCAGCCCCACCACCGGGACTTACCCCTACAATGAGCAGTTCTTC	CASSPTTGTYPYNEQFF	TRBJ2-1	many	TRBV9	-
TGTGCCAGCAGCTCATGGACCGGAAACACCATATATTTT	CASSSWTGNTIYF	TRBJ1-3	many	TRBV9	-
TGTGCCAGCAGCGTAGGGTCCGGGACTGAAGCTTTCTTT	CASSVGSGTEAFF	TRBJ1-1	many	TRBV9	-
TGTGCCAGCACCAAGGCCCCGGGACAGACCTTCGGTGAGCAGTTCTTC	CASTKAPGQTFGEQFF	TRBJ2-1	-	TRBV9	TRBD1
TGTGCCAGCAGCGTTACTGACAGCCTCCGAACTGAAGCTTTCTTT	CASSVTDSLRTEAFF	TRBJ1-1	few	TRBV9	-
TGTGCCAGCAGCGTAGGGACAGGGCCTTTCGAGCAGTACTTC	CASSVGTGPFEQYF	TRBJ2-7	many	TRBV9	TRBD1
TGTGCCAGCAGCGTAGCTGCGGCGGTCCGAGGGAGCGAGCAGTACTTC	CASSVAAAVRGSEQYF	TRBJ2-7	-	TRBV9	-
TGTGCCAGCAGCAAAGCTCGGCGGGGTCATGTGGCAGATACGCAGTATTTT	CASSKARRGHVADTQYF	TRBJ2-3	many	TRBV21-1	-
TGTGCCAGCAGCGTCGCACAGGGAGACACTGAAGCTTTCTTT	CASSVAQGDTEAFF	TRBJ1-1	many	TRBV9	-
TGTGCCAGCAGCGTAGGGGCAGCCACTGAAGCTTTCTTT	CASSVGAATEAFF	TRBJ1-1	many	TRBV9	-
TGTGCCAGCAGCGTAGATCCAGCGGGGGGGCCCGAGCAGTACTTC	CASSVDPAGGPEQYF	TRBJ2-7	many	TRBV9	TRBD2
TGTGCCAGCAGCGTAGCCCTCCCCGGCTCCGAAGCTTTCTTT	CASSVALPGSEAFF	TRBJ1-1	many	TRBV9	-
TGTGCCAGCAGCATCACAGGGACAACTAATGAAAAACTGTTTTTT	CASSITGTTNEKLFF	TRBJ1-4	many	TRBV9	-
TGTGCCAGCTCCCCTAGGCTACGTAGCAGCACAGATACGCAGTATTTT	CASSPRLRSSTDTQYF	TRBJ2-3	many	TRBV9	-
TGTGCCAGCAGCGTAGGTAGGCGGGGGGCCGTTAACACCGGGGAGCTGTTTTTT	CASSVGRRGAVNTGELFF	TRBJ2-2	many	TRBV9	TRBD2
TGTGCCAGCAGCAGACAAAGCACAGATACGCAGTATTTT	CASSRQSTDTQYF	TRBJ2-3	many	TRBV9	-
TGTGCCAGCAGCGCCGCCTCATTGGGCGAGCAGTACTTC	CASSAASLGEQYF	TRBJ2-7	many	TRBV9	-
TGTGCCAGCAGCGTAGCCAGCGGGGGGCCCACAGATACGCAGTATTTT	CASSVASGGPTDTQYF	TRBJ2-3	many	TRBV9	TRBD2
TGTGCCAGCAGCGTAGATGGGACGGGGGGAAAACTGTTTTTT	CASSVDGTGGKLFF	TRBJ1-4	many	TRBV9	-
TGTGCCAGCAGCCCCCACCCGGGTACAGGGGAAAATTCACCCCTCCACTTT	CASSPHPGTGENSPLHF	TRBJ1-6	many	TRBV9	TRBD1
TGTGCCAGCAGCGTACAGGGGTCTGCAGATACGCAGTATTTT	CASSVQGSADTQYF	TRBJ2-3	many	TRBV9	-
TGTGCCAGCAGCGGCCGGACGGGGAACACCGGGGAGCTGTTTTTT	CASSGRTGNTGELFF	TRBJ2-2	many	TRBV9	-
TGTGCCAGCAGCGCCCTCGGCGGGGGGGCAGGAACAGATACGCAGTATTTT	CASSALGGGAGTDTQYF	TRBJ2-3	many	TRBV9	TRBD2
TGTGCCAGCAGCGTAGGGTCTAGCGGGGGGGCAGGTGATGAGCAGTTCTTC	CASSVGSSGGAGDEQFF	TRBJ2-1	many	TRBV9	TRBD2
TGTGCCAGCAGCCCCATGGGGGGGGCAAACACTGAAGCTTTCTTT	CASSPMGGANTEAFF	TRBJ1-1	few	TRBV9	-
TGTGCCAGCAGCGTTGGCCCTCGAGGGGGCTACGAGCAGTACTTC	CASSVGPRGGYEQYF	TRBJ2-7	many	TRBV9	-
TGTGCCAGCAGCGAAATTGGGGCGGGAGCTTTCTTT	CASSEIGAGAFF	TRBJ1-1	many	TRBV9	-
TGTGCCAGCAGCGTCGAGGCCAGGCCGCGGGGGACTGAAGCTTTCTTT	CASSVEARPRGTEAFF	TRBJ1-1	many	TRBV9	-
TGTGCCAGCAGCGTAGCGGGGAGTCGAGAAAAACTGTTTTTT	CASSVAGSREKLFF	TRBJ1-4	many	TRBV9	-
TGTGCCAGCAGCACCCGACTAGCGGGGGGATCAGATACGCAGTATTTT	CASSTRLAGGSDTQYF	TRBJ2-3	many	TRBV9	TRBD2